The 26 T cell receptor beta chains reported below all come from one sample, sequenced in a study of shared T cell receptors in the human thymus. TCRdb's table, derived via immunoSEQ multiplex PCR, lists solely in-frame clones and lacks some. Here the sample spans under 450,000 clones, over 90% being singletons. Sequencing was carried out using thymocytes. The receptors were sampled from a human donor.

The chain has TRBV11-2 and TRBJ2-7; D gene ambiguous. Between the trimmed V and J ends, which lost 4 bases and 0 bases, there was a span of 16 bases. Germline lookup yields CDR1 SGHAT and CDR2 FQNNGV. CDR3 size: 16 residues. The CDR3 DNA reads as TGTGCCAGCAGCTATAAAAGGACCTACAGCTCCTACGAGCAGTACTTC. Translated: CASSYKRTYSSYEQYF.

This clone appeared a few times. V gene TRBV30 combines with J gene TRBJ1-5, with D possibly TRBD1 on 5 matching bases. Germline V gives CDR1 GTSNPN, CDR2 SVGIG (reference sequence). The CDR3 has 12 amino acids. Trimming removed 0 bases from V and 10 bases from J, with 10 bases in between. This chain's CDR3 is CAWSVRRGPQHF. CDR3 sequence (DNA): TGTGCCTGGAGTGTACGTAGGGGTCCCCAGCATTTT.

The chain carries TRBV7-8 and TRBJ1-2; D is uncertain. The CDR3 is 13 residues long. Germline V gene sequence: CDR1 SGHVS, CDR2 FQNEAQ. V dropped 4 bases and J dropped 3 bases, with 9 bases sitting between them. In DNA, the CDR3 is TGTGCCAGCAGCTCAGGAGGACACTATGGCTACACCTTC. This encodes CASSSGGHYGYTF.

The J gene is TRBJ1-1, the V gene TRBV6-5, with D tentatively TRBD1 (5 bases). The V gene's germline CDR1 is MNHEY and CDR2 SVGAGI. Trimming stripped 5 bases from V and 7 bases from J, with 20 bases between. The length of the CDR3 is 15 residues. This CDR3 reads CASSTIGGGSFEAFF. In DNA form, the CDR3 reads TGTGCCAGCAGTACCATCGGGGGGGGTTCGTTTGAAGCTTTCTTT.

The chain has TRBV6-4 and TRBJ2-6; 11 bases align to TRBD1. The CDR3 spans 17 residues. Germline V lookup: CDR1 MRHNA, CDR2 SNTAGT. Trimming took 6 bases from V and 0 from J; bases not matched to a gene: 4. CDR3 loop: CASRRTGGTSGANVLTF. DNA for the CDR3: TGTGCCAGCAGGCGGACAGGGGGCACCTCTGGGGCCAACGTCCTGACTTTC.

The chain links TRBV7-9 to TRBJ1-2; D perhaps matches TRBD1 (6 bases). The CDR3 consists of 18 residues. Germline CDR1 SEHNR, CDR2 FQNEAQ (reference sequence). V dropped 3 bases and J dropped 0 bases, with 20 bases sitting between them. The CDR3 loop is CASSFREQTGTTNYGYTF. The CDR3 DNA is TGTGCCAGCAGCTTTAGAGAGCAAACCGGGACAACTAACTATGGCTACACCTTC.

The chain couples TRBV6-6 to TRBJ2-7; D might be TRBD1 or TRBD2, each matching 6 bases. V was shortened by 4 bases and J by 2 bases, with 12 bases between the two germline ends. The CDR3 runs 14 residues. Per the germline V gene, CDR1 is MNHNY and CDR2 is SVGAGI (reference sequence). CDR3 residues: CASSWRGSPYEQYF. As DNA, the CDR3 is TGTGCCAGCAGTTGGAGGGGGTCGCCCTACGAGCAGTACTTC.

This chain uses TRBV28 with TRBJ2-2; either TRBD1 or TRBD2 may fit D (5 bases each). Germline V gives CDR1 MDHEN, CDR2 SYDVKM. V lost 3 bases to trimming and J lost 7 bases, with 9 bases between them. This CDR3 is 13 amino acids long. CDR3: CASSLGVGGELFF. In DNA, the CDR3 is TGTGCCAGCAGTTTGGGGGTCGGCGGGGAGCTGTTTTTT.

The chain links TRBV14 to TRBJ2-5, with D possibly TRBD2 on 5 matching bases. This CDR3 has 16 residues. In germline, CDR1 is SGHDN, CDR2 FVKESK. Trimming shortened V by 1 base and J by 1 base, and 13 bases separated the two germline ends. CDR3 residues: CASSQGSARSQETQYF. The CDR3, as DNA: TGTGCCAGCAGCCAAGGTAGCGCCCGAAGCCAAGAGACCCAGTACTTC.

This clone came up once. This chain uses TRBV5-6 with TRBJ2-1, with TRBD2 matching 12 bases. The junction had 3 bases not matched to a gene; V was cut back by 1 base and J by 7 bases. Germline V gene data show CDR1 as SGHDT and CDR2 as YYEEEE. The CDR3 loop spans 15 amino acids. CDR3 amino acids: CASSLTSGRRNEQFF. The CDR3 nucleotides read TGTGCCAGCAGCTTGACTAGCGGGAGGAGGAATGAGCAGTTCTTC.

The chain carries TRBV6-1 and TRBJ2-7; the match to TRBD2 covers 8 bases. With V trimmed by 6 bases and J by 3 bases, 7 bases remained unmatched. The CDR3 has 14 amino acids. Per the germline V gene, CDR1 is MNHNS and CDR2 is SASEGT. CDR3: CASRGGTSYYEQYF. CDR3 coding DNA: TGTGCCAGCAGGGGCGGGACTAGTTACTACGAGCAGTACTTC.

J is TRBJ2-2 and V is TRBV10-3; D might be TRBD1 or TRBD2, each matching 5 bases. The CDR3 loop spans 18 amino acids. Trimming removed 3 bases at V and 5 bases at J, with 22 bases between. Germline lookup yields CDR1 ENHRY and CDR2 SYGVKD. CDR3 sequence reads: CAISELVTGTVTTGELFF. Here the CDR3 DNA reads TGTGCCATCAGTGAATTAGTTACCGGGACGGTTACTACCGGGGAGCTGTTTTTT.

V is TRBV27 and J is TRBJ1-1; tentative D call: TRBD1 (5 bases). Germline CDR1 reads MNHEY; CDR2 reads SMNVEV (reference sequence). Trimming stripped 2 bases from V and 6 bases from J, with 10 bases between. The CDR3 length is 13 residues. The chain's CDR3 is CASSLLRGPEAFF. The DNA of the CDR3 is TGTGCCAGCAGTTTACTCCGGGGCCCTGAAGCTTTCTTT.

The V gene is TRBV5-4, the J gene TRBJ2-7, with D possibly called TRBD1 or TRBD2 (8 bases each). Germline V CDR1 and CDR2: SGHNT, YYREEE (reference sequence). The V end was cut by 3 bases, the J end by 3 bases, with 19 bases between. There are 16 residues in the CDR3. The CDR3 sequence is CASSSGGGQDFYEQYF. The CDR3 DNA reads as TGTGCCAGCAGCTCGGGGGGGGGACAGGATTTCTACGAGCAGTACTTC.

The V and J genes are TRBV27 and TRBJ1-5; 9 positions match TRBD1. The CDR3 is made up of 18 amino acids. The V gene's germline CDR1 is MNHEY and CDR2 SMNVEV (reference sequence). Trimming at V came to 5 bases and at J to 3 bases, leaving 14 bases not matched to a gene. The CDR3 region has the DNA TGTGCCAGCAGTCCCACGGGACAGGGCCTCTTTTTCAATCAGCCCCAGCATTTT. Its translation is CASSPTGQGLFFNQPQHF.

The chain is built from TRBV28 and TRBJ1-2; no clear D. Trimming shortened V by 3 bases and J by 8 bases, and 13 bases separated the two germline ends. CDR3 length equals 13 residues. Germline CDR1 and CDR2: MDHEN and SYDVKM. In DNA, the CDR3 is TGTGCCAGCAGTTTGTCACCCGGTTGGGGCTACACCTTC. Protein product: CASSLSPGWGYTF.

This sequence joins TRBV4-1 and TRBJ2-1; D gene ambiguous. Per germline, CDR1 MGHRA and CDR2 YSYEKL. V gave up 0 bases and J gave up 4 bases, with 13 bases separating them. The CDR3 consists of 16 residues. CDR3 sequence (DNA): TGCGCCAGCAGCCAAGATCTCGGTCTATTATACAATGAGCAGTTCTTC. Translating gives CASSQDLGLLYNEQFF.

This chain's CDR3 is CASSLWWTSDEQYF. For the CDR3, the DNA is TGTGCCAGCAGTTTGTGGTGGACTAGCGACGAGCAGTACTTC. This rearrangement joins TRBV6-5 to TRBJ2-7; 9 nucleotides match TRBD2. Germline trimming cut 4 bases from V and 5 bases from J; bases unmatched to any gene: 6. In germline, CDR1 is MNHEY, CDR2 SVGAGI. The CDR3 sequence is 14 residues long.

J is TRBJ2-7 and V is TRBV2; 7 bases align to TRBD2. J gave up 3 bases and V 1 base, and 15 bases lay outside the gene matches. CDR3 length equals 18 residues. Germline V gene sequence: CDR1 SNHLY, CDR2 FYNNEI. CDR3 in DNA: TGTGCCAGCAGTGAAGATTGGCTAGCGGAGGAGCCCGACTACGAGCAGTACTTC. Translating gives CASSEDWLAEEPDYEQYF.

CDR3 bases: TGTGCCAGCACTTATCAAACCTCCCAAGAGACCCAGTACTTC. It specifies CASTYQTSQETQYF. The chain combines TRBV28 with TRBJ2-5; no clear D gene. CDR1 MDHEN and CDR2 SYDVKM come from the germline V gene. This CDR3 is 14 amino acids long. The germline V and J ends were trimmed by 7 bases and 1 base, with 13 bases remaining between them.

The CDR3 sequence: CASSLLVGGSDYGYTF. In DNA form, the CDR3 reads TGTGCCAGCAGTTTACTTGTCGGGGGGAGCGACTATGGCTACACCTTC. The J gene is TRBJ1-2, the V gene TRBV28, with D possibly being TRBD1 (5 bases). Germline lookup yields CDR1 MDHEN and CDR2 SYDVKM. V dropped 2 bases and J dropped 3 bases, with 16 bases sitting between them. This CDR3 spans 16 amino acids.

The chain uses TRBV5-1 and TRBJ1-1; 7 nucleotides line up with TRBD1. CDR3 length equals 16 residues. Germline assignment: CDR1 SGHRS and CDR2 YFSETQ. Trimming took 4 bases from V and 2 from J; bases not matched to a gene: 11. The DNA of the CDR3 is TGCGCCAGCAGCCAGGGGACAGTCCCCCTTAACACTGAAGCTTTCTTT. It encodes CASSQGTVPLNTEAFF.

J is TRBJ1-3 and V is TRBV28; no clear D. Germline loops: CDR1 MDHEN, CDR2 SYDVKM. This CDR3 has 15 amino acids. V was cut by 6 bases and J by 2 bases, with 14 bases left in between. Here the CDR3 DNA reads TGTGCCAGCAGCCGTCACCGGGTGACTGGAAACACCATATATTTT. It encodes CASSRHRVTGNTIYF.

The chain is built from TRBV7-9 and TRBJ1-1; D unresolved. The length of the CDR3 is 14 residues. The V end was cut by 0 bases, the J end by 5 bases, with 10 bases between. Germline V lookup: CDR1 SEHNR, CDR2 FQNEAQ (reference sequence). The CDR3 DNA reads TGTGCCAGCAGCTTAGCCCCGGCGGGAACTGAAGCTTTCTTT. Its translation is CASSLAPAGTEAFF.

The chain links TRBV7-9 to TRBJ2-1, with TRBD1 as a possible D gene (6 bases). The CDR3 consists of 17 residues. The germline V and J ends were trimmed by 5 bases and 4 bases, with 21 bases remaining between them. CDR1 is SEHNR, CDR2 FQNEAQ, per germline (reference sequence). The DNA for the CDR3 is TGTGCCAGCAGCCCCCCGTATCCGGACAGACTATACAATGAGCAGTTCTTC. This codes for CASSPPYPDRLYNEQFF.

The J gene is TRBJ2-7, the V gene TRBV4-2; D is ambiguous. The CDR3 is made up of 15 amino acids. In germline, CDR1 is LGHNA, CDR2 YNFKEQ. The V and J ends lost 1 base and 2 bases respectively, with 12 bases between them. CDR3 amino acids: CASSQGTVRTYEQYF. DNA of the CDR3: TGTGCCAGCAGCCAAGGAACCGTCAGGACCTACGAGCAGTACTTC.